The entry that follows covers one T cell receptor beta chain sequence. This entry belongs to a study of T cell responses to AZD1222 COVID-19 vaccine. Across the whole study: Second-dose timings of about 4 or about 12 weeks were pooled.

V was pared by 6 bases and J by 9 bases, with 27 bases between. This CDR3 comprises 17 residues. Germline CDR1 and CDR2: SEHNR and FQNEAQ (reference sequence). Using immunoSEQ multiplex PCR, the repertoire was profiled, and TCRdb retains in-frame clones only, with some absent. The table lists 170,000 or so clones, about nine tenths of them singletons, with less than 1.6% in the top ten. The sequence derives from an adult in good health. The source material was peripheral blood, sampled on day 0 of AZD1222 vaccination. The genes are TRBV7-9 and TRBJ1-3; maybe TRBD1 (6 bases). This chain's CDR3 is CASRRGGAITPFGTIYF. CDR3 sequence (DNA): TGTGCCAGCAGACGAGGGGGAGCGATCACGCCCTTCGGCACCATATATTTT.